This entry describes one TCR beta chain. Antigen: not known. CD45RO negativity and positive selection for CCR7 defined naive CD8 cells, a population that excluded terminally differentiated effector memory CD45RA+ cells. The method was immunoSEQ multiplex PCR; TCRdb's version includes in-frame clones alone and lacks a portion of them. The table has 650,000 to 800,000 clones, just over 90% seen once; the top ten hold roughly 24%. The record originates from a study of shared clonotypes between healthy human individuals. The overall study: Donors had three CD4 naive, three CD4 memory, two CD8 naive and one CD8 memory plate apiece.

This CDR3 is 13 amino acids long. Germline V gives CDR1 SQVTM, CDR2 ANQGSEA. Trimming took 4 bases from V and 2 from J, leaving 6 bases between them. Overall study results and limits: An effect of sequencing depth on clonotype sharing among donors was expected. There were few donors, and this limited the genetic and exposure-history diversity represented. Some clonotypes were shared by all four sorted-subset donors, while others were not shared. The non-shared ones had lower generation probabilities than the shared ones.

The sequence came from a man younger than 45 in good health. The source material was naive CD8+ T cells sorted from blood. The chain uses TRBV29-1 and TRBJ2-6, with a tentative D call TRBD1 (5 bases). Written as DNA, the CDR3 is TGCAGCGTTGCAGGGACTGGGGCCAACGTCCTGACTTTC. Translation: CSVAGTGANVLTF.